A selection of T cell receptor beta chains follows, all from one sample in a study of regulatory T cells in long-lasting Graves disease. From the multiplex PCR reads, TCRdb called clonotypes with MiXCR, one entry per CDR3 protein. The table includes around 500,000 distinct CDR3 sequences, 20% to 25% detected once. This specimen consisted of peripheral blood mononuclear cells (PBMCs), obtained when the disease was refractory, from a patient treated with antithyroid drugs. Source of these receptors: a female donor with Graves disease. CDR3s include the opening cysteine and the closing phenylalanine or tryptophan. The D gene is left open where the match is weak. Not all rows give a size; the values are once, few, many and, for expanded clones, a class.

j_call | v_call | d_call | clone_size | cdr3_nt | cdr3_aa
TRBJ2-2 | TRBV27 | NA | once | TGTGCCAGCAGTTCCCAGGGGCTGGGCGGGGAGCTGTTTTTT | CASSSQGLGGELFF
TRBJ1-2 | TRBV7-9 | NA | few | TGTGCCAGCAGCCGCGATATAGATGGTGGCTACACCTTC | CASSRDIDGGYTF
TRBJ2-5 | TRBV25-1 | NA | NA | TGTGCCAGCAGCGACCGGGACCAAGAGACCCAGTACTTC | CASSDRDQETQYF
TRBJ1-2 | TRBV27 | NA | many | TGTGCCAGCAGTTTAACAGGATCTCACTATGGCTACACCTTC | CASSLTGSHYGYTF
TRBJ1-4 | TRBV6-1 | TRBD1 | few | TGTGCCAGCAGTGAAGTGTGGACAGGGGGAACTAATGAAAAACTGTTTTTT | CASSEVWTGGTNEKLFF
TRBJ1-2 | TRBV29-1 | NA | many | TGCAGCGTTACAGGGAATTATGGCTACACCTTC | CSVTGNYGYTF
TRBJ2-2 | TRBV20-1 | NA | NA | TGCAGTGCTAGGGACTTTTCTTACGCGAACACCGGGGAGCTGTTTTTT | CSARDFSYANTGELFF
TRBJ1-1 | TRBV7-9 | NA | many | TGTGCCAGCAGCTTAGAGCAGGGACGGAACACTGAAGCTTTCTTT | CASSLEQGRNTEAFF
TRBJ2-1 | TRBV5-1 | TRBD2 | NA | TGCGCCAGCAGCTTGTTACGGGAGGGGAACAATGAGCAGTTCTTC | CASSLLREGNNEQFF
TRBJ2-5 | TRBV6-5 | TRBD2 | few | TGTGCCAGCAGTTACTCGACCGGGGGGTCGATCGTGACCCAGTACTTC | CASSYSTGGSIVTQYF
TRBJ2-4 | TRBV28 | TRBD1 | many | TGTGCCAGCAGTCCCGGGACAGGGTTAGCCAAAAACATTCAGTACTTC | CASSPGTGLAKNIQYF
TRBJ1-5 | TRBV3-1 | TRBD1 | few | TGTGCCAGCAGCCAAGGAGGCGGGACAGGGGGCAATCAGCCCCAGCATTTT | CASSQGGGTGGNQPQHF
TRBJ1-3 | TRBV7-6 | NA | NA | TGTGCCAGCAGCTTAGCGCAGAACTCTGGAAACACCATATATTTT | CASSLAQNSGNTIYF
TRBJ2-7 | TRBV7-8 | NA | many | TGTGCCAGCAGCCCGACCGTTTACTCCTACGAGCAGTACTTC | CASSPTVYSYEQYF
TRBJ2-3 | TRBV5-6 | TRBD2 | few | TGTGCCAGCAGCTTGTGGGCAGCGGGAGGGCCTAGCACAGATACGCAGTATTTT | CASSLWAAGGPSTDTQYF
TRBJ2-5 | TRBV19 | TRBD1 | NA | TGTGCCAGTAGTATCAGGGGGCAGCGCCAAGAGACCCAGTACTTC | CASSIRGQRQETQYF
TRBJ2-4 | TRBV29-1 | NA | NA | TGCAGCGTCTGGGCCCAGGGGGGAGGAAACATTCAGTACTTC | CSVWAQGGGNIQYF
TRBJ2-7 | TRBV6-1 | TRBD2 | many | TGTGCCCCTATGGGGGGGTCCTCCTACGAGCAGTACTTC | CAPMGGSSYEQYF
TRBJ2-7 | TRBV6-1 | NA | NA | TGTGCCACCTTGGACTACGGTTTCTACGAGCAGTACTTC | CATLDYGFYEQYF
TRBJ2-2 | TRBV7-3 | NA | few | TGTGCCAGCAGCTTAAGGGTCGCCGGGGAGCTGTTTTTT | CASSLRVAGELFF
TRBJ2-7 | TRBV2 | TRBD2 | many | TGTGCCAGCAGTGAGTTAGGACTAGGCTACGAGCAGTACTTC | CASSELGLGYEQYF
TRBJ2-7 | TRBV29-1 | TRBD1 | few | TGCAGCGTGACCACCGGGACAGGGGGCCTAAACGAGCAGTACTTC | CSVTTGTGGLNEQYF
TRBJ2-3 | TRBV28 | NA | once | TGTGCCAGCAGTTCCCCCCGAGACAGAGCTCCAGATACGCAGTATTTT | CASSSPRDRAPDTQYF
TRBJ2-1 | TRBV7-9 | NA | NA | TGTGCCAGCAGCTTAGGGGACGGCTACGAGCAGTTCTTC | CASSLGDGYEQFF
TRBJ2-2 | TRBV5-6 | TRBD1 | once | TGTGCCAGCAGATGGACAGGGTCCTTGAACACCGGGGAGCTGTTTTTT | CASRWTGSLNTGELFF